This is a list of T cell receptor beta chains from one sample in a study of neurological immune-mediated disorders. From the 5' RACE reads, TCRdb called clonotypes with MiXCR, one entry per CDR3 protein. The table includes 55,000 or so distinct CDR3 sequences, roughly 4.6% detected once. The sample was PBMCs. Source of these receptors: a man between 45 and 60 years old with multiple sclerosis. Both conserved end residues are part of each CDR3. The order of the fields is D gene, J gene, V gene, clone size, CDR3 protein, CDR3 DNA. A D gene is named only where the DNA matches it firmly. The size field is filled for only some rows; it gives once, few, many or a size class.

TRBD2 | TRBJ2-5 | TRBV20-1 | many | CSAIRDYRTETQYF | TGCAGTGCTATTCGGGACTACCGGACGGAGACCCAGTACTTC
NA | TRBJ1-4 | TRBV5-1 | many | CASSPPDREKLFF | TGCGCCAGCAGCCCCCCGGACCGGGAAAAACTGTTTTTT
NA | TRBJ2-3 | TRBV12-3/TRBV12-4 | NA | CASSPPVSTDTQYF | TGTGCCAGCAGCCCCCCAGTTAGCACAGATACGCAGTATTTT
TRBD1 | TRBJ1-5 | TRBV6-5 | many | CASSMGQGDQPQNF | TGTGCCAGCAGTATGGGACAGGGTGATCAGCCCCAGAATTTT
TRBD1 | TRBJ1-5 | TRBV20-1 | many | CSAHFPGQESNQPQHF | TGCAGTGCTCACTTTCCCGGACAGGAGAGCAATCAGCCCCAGCATTTT
NA | TRBJ2-3 | TRBV7-9 | few | CASSPLPDTQYF | TGTGCCAGCAGCCCACTCCCAGATACGCAGTATTTT
TRBD1 | TRBJ1-6 | TRBV20-1 | NA | CSASQGANSPLHF | TGCAGTGCTAGTCAGGGGGCTAATTCACCCCTCCACTTT
NA | TRBJ1-1 | TRBV27 | many | CASSTGLNTEAFF | TGTGCCAGCAGTACAGGGCTGAACACTGAAGCTTTCTTT
TRBD1 | TRBJ2-7 | TRBV6-6 | few | CASSYSTGGYEQYF | TGTGCCAGCAGTTACTCGACAGGGGGCTACGAGCAGTACTTC
NA | TRBJ1-2 | TRBV3-1 | few | CASSQDSNYGYTF | TGTGCCAGCAGCCAAGATTCGAACTATGGCTACACCTTC
TRBD1 | TRBJ2-2 | TRBV20-1 | many | CSARDPGWDRVNTGELFF | TGCAGTGCTAGAGATCCAGGGTGGGACAGGGTTAACACCGGGGAGCTGTTTTTT
NA | TRBJ1-1 | TRBV3-1 | many | CASSQTGRRAFF | TGTGCCAGCAGCCAAACAGGGAGGCGAGCTTTCTTT
NA | TRBJ2-2 | TRBV29-1 | many | CSALARSTGELFF | TGCAGCGCCCTGGCCAGGAGCACCGGGGAGCTGTTTTTT
TRBD1 | TRBJ2-7 | TRBV12-3/TRBV12-4 | many | CASKGQVMDEQYF | TGTGCCAGCAAGGGACAGGTGATGGACGAGCAGTACTTC
NA | TRBJ2-7 | TRBV6-6 | NA | CASVSQRKTIEQYF | TGTGCCAGCGTTTCCCAACGAAAGACTATCGAGCAGTACTTC
TRBD1 | TRBJ2-1 | TRBV18 | many | CASSPGTGTYNEQFF | TGTGCCAGCTCACCAGGGACAGGAACCTACAATGAGCAGTTCTTC
TRBD1 | TRBJ1-6 | TRBV5-1 | many | CASSFHESGTGSSYNSPLHF | TGCGCCAGCAGCTTCCATGAGTCCGGGACAGGGAGCTCCTATAATTCACCCCTCCACTTT
TRBD2 | TRBJ2-1 | TRBV20-1 | many | CSARGRLAGANEQFF | TGCAGTGCTAGGGGACGACTAGCGGGAGCCAATGAGCAGTTCTTC
TRBD1 | TRBJ1-6 | TRBV20-1 | many | CSAMDRSSYNSPLHF | TGCAGTGCTATGGACAGGAGCTCCTATAATTCACCCCTCCACTTT
NA | TRBJ2-7 | TRBV3-1 | many | CASSNRWGPLYEQYF | TGTGCCAGCAGCAACCGTTGGGGGCCCCTCTACGAGCAGTACTTC
NA | TRBJ1-1 | TRBV7-8 | many | CASSLALVNTEAFF | TGTGCCAGCAGCTTAGCGTTGGTGAACACTGAAGCTTTCTTT
NA | TRBJ2-3 | TRBV12-3/TRBV12-4 | many | CASSTLPSSTDTQYF | TGTGCCAGCAGCACCCTTCCTTCTAGCACAGATACGCAGTATTTT
NA | TRBJ2-7 | TRBV15 | many | CATSREGARTPNYEQYF | TGTGCCACCAGCAGAGAGGGTGCCCGGACACCTAACTACGAGCAGTACTTC
TRBD1 | TRBJ1-4 | TRBV4-1 | few | CASSQATGINEKLFF | TGCGCCAGCAGCCAGGCGACAGGGATTAATGAAAAACTGTTTTTT
TRBD2 | TRBJ2-1 | TRBV7-9 | medium-sized | CASMGREGPNEQFF | TGTGCCAGCATGGGGCGGGAGGGTCCCAATGAGCAGTTCTTC
TRBD2 | TRBJ2-5 | TRBV7-8 | many | CASSKGLAGVQETQYF | TGTGCCAGCAGCAAAGGACTAGCGGGGGTTCAGGAGACCCAGTACTTC
NA | TRBJ2-1 | TRBV5-1 | few | CASSLHGTLYNEQFF | TGCGCCAGCAGCTTGCACGGGACCCTTTACAATGAGCAGTTCTTC
NA | TRBJ1-2 | TRBV5-1 | many | CASSLEGVHSNYGYTF | TGCGCCAGCAGCTTGGAGGGGGTACACTCTAACTATGGCTACACCTTC
TRBD2 | TRBJ2-1 | TRBV3-1 | many | CASSQRGLAGGRNEQFF | TGTGCCAGCAGCCAAAGGGGACTAGCGGGAGGGAGGAATGAGCAGTTCTTC
NA | TRBJ2-1 | TRBV5-1 | many | CASSWRDSNEQFF | TGCGCCAGCAGCTGGAGGGACAGCAATGAGCAGTTCTTC
TRBD1 | TRBJ2-6 | TRBV12-3/TRBV12-4 | many | CASTAGQGRLSGANVLTF | TGTGCCAGCACCGCGGGACAGGGGAGACTCTCTGGGGCCAACGTCCTGACTTTC
NA | TRBJ1-2 | TRBV7-2 | many | CASSLGGQGYGYTF | TGTGCCAGCAGCTTAGGGGGGCAAGGCTATGGCTACACCTTC
NA | TRBJ2-7 | TRBV18 | many | CASSPLTGSSYEQYF | TGTGCCAGCTCACCGCTCACAGGGTCGTCCTACGAGCAGTACTTC
NA | TRBJ2-7 | TRBV15 | many | CATSRGSRYEQYF | TGTGCCACCAGCAGAGGATCTCGCTACGAGCAGTACTTC
NA | TRBJ1-1 | TRBV5-1 | many | CASSFGRLGDTEAFF | TGCGCCAGCAGCTTCGGGCGCCTTGGGGACACTGAAGCTTTCTTT
TRBD2 | TRBJ2-1 | TRBV6-5 | NA | CATLAGGYNEQFF | TGTGCCACACTAGCGGGGGGATACAATGAGCAGTTCTTC
TRBD2 | TRBJ2-4 | TRBV15 | many | CATSRDTSGGKNIQYF | TGTGCCACCAGCAGAGATACTAGCGGGGGCAAAAACATTCAGTACTTC
NA | TRBJ1-6 | TRBV5-1 | few | CASSVDTNNSPLHF | TGCGCCAGCAGCGTGGACACCAATAATTCACCCCTCCACTTT
TRBD2 | TRBJ2-1 | TRBV11-2 | many | CASSPGLAENNEQFF | TGTGCCAGCAGCCCAGGACTAGCGGAAAACAATGAGCAGTTCTTC
TRBD2 | TRBJ2-2 | TRBV20-1 | NA | CSARPRLAGGLSTGELFF | TGCAGTGCTAGACCCAGACTAGCGGGGGGGCTGTCGACCGGGGAGCTGTTTTTT
TRBD1 | TRBJ1-5 | TRBV20-1 | many | CSAAGTVDNQPQHF | TGCAGTGCTGCCGGGACAGTCGACAATCAGCCCCAGCATTTT
NA | TRBJ2-1 | TRBV5-1 | many | CASSFRTGSVDEQFF | TGCGCCAGCTCATTTAGGACGGGGTCCGTGGATGAGCAGTTCTTC
NA | TRBJ1-1 | TRBV21-1 | many | CASSKEGVAAFF | TGTGCCAGCAGCAAAGAAGGGGTTGCAGCTTTCTTT
TRBD1 | TRBJ1-6 | TRBV28 | few | CASRPLGQGLLNSPLNF | TGTGCCAGTAGGCCCCTGGGACAGGGGCTCCTTAATTCACCCCTCAACTTT
TRBD1 | TRBJ2-7 | TRBV18 | few | CASSPKDRSYEQYF | TGTGCCAGCTCACCTAAGGACAGGTCCTACGAGCAGTACTTC
TRBD2 | TRBJ2-1 | TRBV20-1 | many | CSARSGTNNEQFF | TGCAGTGCTAGATCCGGGACTAACAATGAGCAGTTCTTC
TRBD1 | TRBJ2-7 | TRBV5-6 | many | CASSLYWTGREQYF | TGTGCCAGCAGCTTGTATTGGACAGGGCGTGAGCAGTACTTC
NA | TRBJ1-5 | TRBV10-3 | few | CAISESTFQPQNF | TGTGCCATCAGTGAGTCGACCTTTCAGCCCCAGAATTTT
NA | TRBJ1-1 | TRBV29-1 | many | CSVDPGTEAFF | TGCAGCGTTGATCCGGGGACTGAAGCTTTCTTT
NA | TRBJ2-3 | TRBV4-1 | many | CASSQDLLLTSGEYF | TGCGCCAGCAGCCAAGATCTCCTCTTGACTAGTGGGGAGTATTTT